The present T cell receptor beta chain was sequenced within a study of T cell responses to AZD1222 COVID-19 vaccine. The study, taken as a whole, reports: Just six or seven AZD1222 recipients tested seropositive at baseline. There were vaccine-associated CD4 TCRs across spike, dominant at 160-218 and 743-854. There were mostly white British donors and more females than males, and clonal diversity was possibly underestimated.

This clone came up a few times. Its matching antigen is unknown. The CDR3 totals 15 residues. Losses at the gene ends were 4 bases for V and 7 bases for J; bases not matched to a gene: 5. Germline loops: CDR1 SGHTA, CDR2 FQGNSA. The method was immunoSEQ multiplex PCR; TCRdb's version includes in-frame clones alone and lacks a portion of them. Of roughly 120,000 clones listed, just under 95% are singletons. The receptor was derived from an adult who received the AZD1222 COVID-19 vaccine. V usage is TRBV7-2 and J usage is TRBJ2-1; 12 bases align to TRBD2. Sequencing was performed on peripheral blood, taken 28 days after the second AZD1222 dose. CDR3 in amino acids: CASSSSGGAWNEQFF. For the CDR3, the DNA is TGTGCCAGCAGCTCTAGCGGGGGGGCATGGAATGAGCAGTTCTTC.